Below are 3 T cell receptor beta chains sequenced from a single sample in a study of CD8 T cells in ankylosing spondylitis. TCRdb passed the 5' RACE reads through MiXCR, listing each CDR3 protein once. The sample records under 250,000 distinct CDR3 sequences, roughly 32% being singletons. The sequenced material came from blood, either unsorted or a sorted T cell fraction (not recorded which). The receptors derive from a male donor with ankylosing spondylitis or in good health (not recorded which).

This clonotype was observed a few times. J is TRBJ2-2 and V is TRBV6-5, with D perhaps matching TRBD1 (5 bases). CDR1 is MNHEY, CDR2 SVGAGI, per germline. The CDR3 consists of 15 residues. V lost 2 bases and J 4 bases, leaving 11 bases between the germline ends. CDR3 in amino acids: CASSYGPGPTGELFF. The CDR3 DNA sequence: TGTGCCAGCAGTTACGGACCAGGGCCCACCGGGGAGCTGTTTTTT.

This clonotype was detected a few times. This sequence joins TRBV29-1 and TRBJ2-2; 9 bases match TRBD1. The CDR3 spans 15 residues. Per germline, CDR1 SQVTM and CDR2 ANQGSEA. With 4 bases clipped from V and 5 bases from J, the junction kept 8 bases outside the gene matches. The DNA for the CDR3 is TGCAGCGTTGCGGGACAGGGAGTTTGGACCGGGGAGCTGTTTTTT. Encoded protein: CSVAGQGVWTGELFF.

At least ten counts were recorded for this clonotype. V usage is TRBV12-3 or TRBV12-4 and J usage is TRBJ2-7, with 7 bases aligning to TRBD1. CDR3 length equals 13 residues. Trimming cost V 6 bases and J 4 bases; bases outside gene matches: 6. DNA of the CDR3: TGTGCCAGCAGCCCGGGACAGTCGTACGAGCAGTACTTC. Protein product: CASSPGQSYEQYF.